Sequencing of this TCR beta chain was carried out in a study of Ad26.COV2.S vaccination and SARS-CoV-2 variants (dated by TCRdb to the early 2020s). Looking at the study overall: Vaccine-arm donors came from COV1001, a multicentre, randomized, double-blind, placebo-controlled phase I-IIa trial of Ad26.COV2.S in healthy adults. Ad26.COV2.S was administered intramuscularly at 5 x 10^10 or 1 x 10^11 viral particles, either as a single shot or as two shots given 56 days apart. TCRbeta repertoire sequencing was used to assess the specificity and breadth of SARS-CoV-2-reactive T cell receptors after Ad26.COV2.S vaccination. The TCR-sequenced set comprised about 32 samples: about 19 Ad26.COV2.S vaccine recipients, 5 placebo recipients and 8 SARS-CoV-2 convalescent individuals. Participants in the trial were split at random into five groups of five each, receiving low-dose or high-dose Ad26.COV2.S once or twice, or else placebo on both occasions. Blinding of investigators to trial group allocation was maintained during experiments and outcome assessment.

Note on this clone: The antigen it recognizes is unknown. No much larger clone exists at a distance of one base, and base qualities are not known.

Study-wide conclusions, independent of this receptor: Substantial breadth of spike-specific CD8+ and CD4+ T cell responses was reported after vaccination. Vaccine and placebo recipients had similar non-spike TCR breadth, a finding consistent with the vaccine containing only spike. Higher spike-specific TCR breadth was observed in Ad26.COV2.S recipients than in placebo recipients (P = 0.0014). The authors noted that total T cell responses may have been underestimated by the TCR breadth and depth analyses. The study was not powered for comparison of responses between vaccine doses or regimens.

TCRbeta CDR3 regions were sequenced with the immunoSEQ Assay. After extraction, genomic DNA underwent amplification by bias-controlled multiplex PCR, followed by high-throughput sequencing. Concerning the study's data processing: To quantify the absolute abundance of every unique TCRbeta CDR3 region, sequences were collapsed and filtered. T cell fraction was estimated by normalization of TCRbeta template counts to usable DNA, with usable DNA being measured through amplification of reference genes present in all nucleated cells. Repertoire TCRs were annotated as SARS-CoV-2-specific by exact matching of V gene, CDR3 amino acid sequence and J gene to a known reactive TCR set. The reference SARS-CoV-2 TCR set was obtained from MIRA and was filtered for enrichment in COVID-19-positive ImmuneCODE repertoires, whereby public or cross-reactive TCRs were removed. Using the MIRA antigens, annotated TCRs were further analysed by specific ORF or by position within an ORF. Depth was the summed frequency of annotated unique rearrangements, while breadth was defined as annotated unique rearrangements over total unique productive rearrangements. TCR breadth was compared between groups using two-sided Wilcoxon rank-sum tests. This is the immuneACCESS table as TCRdb keeps it, with only in-frame sequences that have V and J called. A part of the clones is gone; compared with another copy, unresolved V genes explain less than half, and the rest is unexplained. For V, J and clone size, that table is used; D and trimming come from the DNA. Present in this sample are about 680,000 clones, 80% to 90% of which were seen just once. About 1.5% of the sample belongs to the ten largest clones.

The junction carries 10 bases between V and J, which are trimmed by 2 bases and 6 bases respectively. From cysteine to phenylalanine, the CDR3 is 14 amino acids long. Only the CDR3 part of the read is kept: 42 bases, read in frame from the first base. Via the germline V gene, CDR1 is WSHSY and CDR2 SAAADI. The treatment or condition tag for this specimen amounts to: around 19 received Ad26.COV2.S at low or high dose, single or two shots; several received placebo; per-sample allocation not given. For vaccine and placebo recipients, the sequenced repertoires came from samples collected on day 63 after the first injection. In Cohort 1b, about two dozen adults aged 18-55 years were enrolled at a single site in Boston, USA, between 29 July and 7 August 2020. Ad26.COV2.S was a replication-incompetent adenovirus type 26 vector expressing a prefusion-stabilized SARS-CoV-2 spike protein from the original Wuhan strain.

The receptor was isolated from a person aged 18-60 years who received the Ad26.COV2.S COVID-19 vaccine or a placebo. This specimen was peripheral blood, taken in a trial of Ad26.COV2.S vaccine versus placebo. This sequence uses TRBV10-2 and TRBJ1-4; TRBD1 is a weak D gene call, 6 bases matching. In nucleotides, the sequence is TGCGCCAGCAGTGAGCCGGGACACGATGAAAAACTGTTTTTT. This gives the protein CASSEPGHDEKLFF.